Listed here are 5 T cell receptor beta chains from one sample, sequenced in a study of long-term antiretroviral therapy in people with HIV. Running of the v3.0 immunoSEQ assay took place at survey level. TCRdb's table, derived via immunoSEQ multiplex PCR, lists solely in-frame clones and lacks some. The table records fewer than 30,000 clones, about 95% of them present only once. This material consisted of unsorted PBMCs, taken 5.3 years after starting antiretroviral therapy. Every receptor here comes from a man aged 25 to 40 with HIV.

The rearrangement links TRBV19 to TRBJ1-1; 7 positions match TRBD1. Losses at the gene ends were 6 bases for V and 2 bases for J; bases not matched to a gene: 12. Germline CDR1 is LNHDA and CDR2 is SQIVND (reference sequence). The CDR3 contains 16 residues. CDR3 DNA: TGTGCCAGTAGGGAAAGAACCGGGACAGAAAACACTGAAGCTTTCTTT. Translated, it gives CASRERTGTENTEAFF.

As DNA, the CDR3 is TGTGCCAGCAGCTTAAATGCGGGGGTAACATCCGAAAAACTGTTTTTT. Its protein is CASSLNAGVTSEKLFF. The genes are TRBV7-2 and TRBJ1-4; weak D call: TRBD1 (5 bases). Germline CDR1 reads SGHTA; CDR2 reads FQGNSA. The CDR3 is 16 residues long. Trimming removed 2 bases at V and 8 bases at J, with 18 bases between. Together with reference TRBV7-2 and TRBJ1-4, the CDR3 gives the full variable domain: GAGVSQSPSNKVTEKGKDVELRCDPISGHTALYWYRQSLGQGLEFLIYFQGNSAPDKSGLPSDRFSAERTGGSVSTLTIQRTQQEDSAVYLCASSLNAGVTSEKLFFGSGTQLSVL.

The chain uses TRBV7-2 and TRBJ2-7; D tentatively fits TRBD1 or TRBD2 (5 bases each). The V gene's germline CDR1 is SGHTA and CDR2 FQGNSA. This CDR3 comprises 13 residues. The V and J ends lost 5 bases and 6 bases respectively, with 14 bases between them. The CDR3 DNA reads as TGTGCCAGCAGCGTATACCGGGACGCCGAGCAGTACTTC. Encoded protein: CASSVYRDAEQYF.

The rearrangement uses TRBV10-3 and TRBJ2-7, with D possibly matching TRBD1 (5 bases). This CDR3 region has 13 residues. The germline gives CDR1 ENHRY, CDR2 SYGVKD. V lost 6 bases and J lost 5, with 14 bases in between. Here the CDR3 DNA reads TGTGCCATCAGGGGGCAGGGTGTCCACGAGCAGTACTTC. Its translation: CAIRGQGVHEQYF.

CDR3 DNA sequence: TGTGCCAGCAGTTTCGGTTCCAGGGGGAGTGGTGAAGCTTTCTTT. Translated, it gives CASSFGSRGSGEAFF. The rearrangement joins TRBV27 to TRBJ1-1, with 7 bases identical to TRBD1. Trimming removed 3 bases from V and 7 bases from J; junction bases left unmatched: 11. The CDR3 extends over 15 amino acids. Germline loops: CDR1 MNHEY, CDR2 SMNVEV (reference sequence).